Each of the 21 T cell receptor beta chains below was sequenced from the same sample in a study of response to subunit inactivated influenza vaccine. TCRdb processed the RT-PCR reads anew with MiXCR; each CDR3 protein has one entry. The sample includes 490,000 or so distinct CDR3 sequences, 6.5% to 8% of them seen just once. Here the sequenced sample was PBMCs from blood, taken less than 30 months after vaccination. These receptors all come from a man between 45 and 75 years old who received an inactivated influenza vaccine.

The genes are TRBV10-3 and TRBJ2-7; TRBD1 matches at 10 bases. The CDR3 contains 16 residues. CDR1 ENHRY and CDR2 SYGVKD come from the germline V gene. V lost 4 bases, J lost 7 bases, and 13 bases stayed unmatched. The CDR3 DNA is TGTGCCATCAGTGGGGGCCCCGGGACAGGGGCGGGAGAGCAGTACTTC. Protein: CAISGGPGTGAGEQYF.

The rearrangement links TRBV20-1 to TRBJ1-5; D remains ambiguous. CDR1 DFQATT and CDR2 SNEGSKA come from the germline V gene (reference sequence). V lost 3 bases and J lost 5, with 8 bases in between. CDR3 length: 12 residues. The CDR3 reads CSASVEHQPQHF. CDR3 bases: TGCAGTGCTAGTGTGGAACATCAGCCCCAGCATTTT.

The chain joins TRBV4-3 to TRBJ1-2, with 9 positions matching TRBD1. The V and J ends lost 0 bases and 4 bases, in that order; junction bases with no gene match: 3. Germline V CDR1 and CDR2: LGHNA, YSLEER. The CDR3 length is 15 residues. The chain's CDR3 is CASSQDTGQGYGYTF. The CDR3 nucleotides read TGCGCCAGCAGCCAAGATACGGGACAGGGCTATGGCTACACCTTC.

The rearrangement joins TRBV5-1 to TRBJ2-5; tentative D call: TRBD2 (5 bases). The germline V gene has CDR1 SGHRS and CDR2 YFSETQ. The CDR3 sequence is 15 residues long. The ends were cut back, 0 bases at V and 2 bases at J, with 11 bases in the middle. The CDR3 DNA reads as TGCGCCAGCAGCTTGGGGACTGATCCTCAAGAGACCCAGTACTTC. The encoded protein is CASSLGTDPQETQYF.

There are many counts of this clonotype. This chain connects TRBV24-1 to TRBJ2-2, with D perhaps given as TRBD1 or TRBD2 (5 bases each). The V gene lost 0 bases and the J gene lost 2 bases, with 6 bases spanning the gap. This CDR3 spans 15 amino acids. Germline lookup yields CDR1 KGHDR and CDR2 SFDVKD. The CDR3 bases are TGTGCCACCAGTGATTTGGGGGGAAACACCGGGGAGCTGTTTTTT. Amino acid sequence: CATSDLGGNTGELFF.

This clonotype has more than one count but fewer than ten. The chain couples TRBV7-8 to TRBJ1-1; TRBD1 aligns across 7 bases. CDR1 SGHVS and CDR2 FQNEAQ come from the germline V gene. V was pared by 5 bases and J by 0 bases, with 9 bases of the junction left unmatched. CDR3 length equals 16 residues. This chain's CDR3 is CASSQHRGQMNTEAFF. The CDR3 nucleotides are TGTGCCAGCAGCCAGCACCGGGGACAGATGAACACTGAAGCTTTCTTT.

This clonotype was counted between two and nine times. The chain combines TRBV20-1 with TRBJ1-5, with 9 bases identical to TRBD1. Germline CDR1 reads DFQATT; CDR2 reads SNEGSKA (reference sequence). This CDR3 has 17 residues. The junction had 14 bases not matched to a gene; V was cut back by 4 bases and J by 4 bases. Here the CDR3 DNA reads TGCAGTGCTAAATCCAACCCGGGACAGGGTTTGAATCAGCCCCAGCATTTT. Its protein is CSAKSNPGQGLNQPQHF.

The table lists this clonotype with a count of one. This chain links TRBV5-1 with TRBJ2-5; D is uncertain. This CDR3 has 15 residues. Germline CDR1 reads SGHRS; CDR2 reads YFSETQ. Trimming took off 1 base at V and 1 base at J, with 11 bases between the two ends. CDR3 nucleotides: TGCGCCAGCAGCTTGAGGTCCCCAACCCAAGAGACCCAGTACTTC. Translating it yields CASSLRSPTQETQYF.

In this sample, this clonotype turned up many times. This chain connects TRBV5-6 to TRBJ2-2; possibly TRBD1 for D (5 bases). The CDR3 totals 14 residues. The V end lost 2 bases, the J end lost 2 bases, and 7 bases lay between the germline ends. Looked up from germline, CDR1 is SGHDT and CDR2 is YYEEEE. The CDR3 bases are TGTGCCAGCAGCTTTCGGACAAACACCGGGGAGCTGTTTTTT. The encoded protein is CASSFRTNTGELFF.

This clonotype was seen ten or more times. The chain is built from TRBV20-1 and TRBJ2-5; the match to TRBD1 covers 11 bases. The CDR3 sequence is 15 residues long. The trim removed 6 bases at V and 0 bases at J, leaving 6 bases unmatched. Germline CDR1 reads DFQATT; CDR2 reads SNEGSKA (reference sequence). In nucleotides, the CDR3 is TGCAGTGCGGAGGGGGACAGGGGGTACCAAGAGACCCAGTACTTC. Translating it yields CSAEGDRGYQETQYF.

V gene TRBV14 combines with J gene TRBJ2-3, with 7 positions matching TRBD2. J gave up 10 bases and V 7 bases, and 8 bases lay outside the gene matches. The CDR3 contains 12 residues. CDR1 is SGHDN, CDR2 FVKESK, per germline. CDR3 in DNA: TGTGCCAGCATGGGGCGGGGGAGTGCGCAGTATTTT. Translation gives CASMGRGSAQYF. Filled out from reference TRBV14 and TRBJ2-3, the complete variable domain reads EAGVTQFPSHSVIEKGQTVTLRCDPISGHDNLYWYRRVMGKEIKFLLHFVKESKQDESGMPNNRFLAERTGGTYSTLKVQPAELEDSGVYFCASMGRGSAQYFGPGTRLTVL.

In its sample, this clonotype was seen many times. The chain links TRBV20-1 to TRBJ2-7; 7 nucleotides align to TRBD1. This CDR3 is built from 14 residues. The junction had 8 bases not matched to a gene; V was cut back by 3 bases and J by 3 bases. The germline CDR1 and CDR2 sequences are DFQATT and SNEGSKA (reference sequence). The CDR3 sequence: CSARGDSEFYEQYF. The CDR3 nucleotides are TGCAGTGCTAGGGGGGACAGTGAGTTCTACGAGCAGTACTTC.

The chain uses TRBV12-3 or TRBV12-4 and TRBJ2-7, with D possibly called TRBD1 or TRBD2 (7 bases each). The length of the CDR3 is 12 residues. Trimming stripped 6 bases from V and 7 bases from J, with 13 bases between. CDR3: CASRGRGREQYF. The CDR3, as DNA: TGTGCCAGCAGGGGGAGGGGGCGTGAGCAGTACTTC.

This clonotype was observed many times. The rearrangement joins TRBV29-1 to TRBJ2-3, with D possibly matching TRBD1 (6 bases). Trimming cost V 4 bases and J 0 bases, with 17 bases left between them. The CDR3 has 16 residues. Germline-derived CDR1 and CDR2 are SQVTM and ANQGSEA. CDR3 sequence reads: CSVGQGFLISTDTQYF. The CDR3 DNA follows: TGCAGCGTTGGCCAGGGGTTCCTTATTAGCACAGATACGCAGTATTTT.

This clonotype was detected only a few times. The gene calls are TRBV13 and TRBJ2-7; TRBD2 matches 10 bases. Germline V gene data show CDR1 as PRHDT and CDR2 as FYEKMQ (reference sequence). The CDR3 consists of 15 residues. The trim removed 4 bases at V and 4 bases at J, leaving 7 bases unmatched. The CDR3 DNA reads as TGTGCCAGCAGCTCAAGCGGGAGGGCCTCATACGAGCAGTACTTC. Encoded protein: CASSSSGRASYEQYF.

This clonotype was observed many times. The V and J genes are TRBV6-1 and TRBJ2-7; 7 nucleotides line up with TRBD1. CDR3 length equals 14 residues. V lost 5 bases to trimming and J lost 2 bases; unmatched junction nucleotides: 6. CDR1 MNHNS and CDR2 SASEGT come from the germline V gene. For the CDR3, the DNA is TGTGCCAGCAGTCGGACAGGCTTCACCTACGAGCAGTACTTC. It translates to CASSRTGFTYEQYF.

This clonotype was picked up a small number of times. The rearrangement uses TRBV7-2 and TRBJ2-1; 9 bases match TRBD2. Germline CDR1 reads SGHTA; CDR2 reads FQGNSA. This CDR3 has 15 residues. The V segment lost 5 bases and the J segment 5 bases; nucleotides outside the gene matches: 7. CDR3 loop: CASSPLAGADNEQFF. The CDR3 region has the DNA TGTGCCAGCAGCCCGTTAGCGGGAGCGGACAATGAGCAGTTCTTC. The entire variable domain, with the rest obtained from reference TRBV7-2 and TRBJ2-1, is as follows: GAGVSQSPSNKVTEKGKDVELRCDPISGHTALYWYRQSLGQGLEFLIYFQGNSAPDKSGLPSDRFSAERTGGSVSTLTIQRTQQEDSAVYLCASSPLAGADNEQFFGPGTRLTVL.

This clonotype showed up many times. V and J are TRBV11-1 and TRBJ2-1; 10 bases fit TRBD1. This CDR3 spans 16 amino acids. The V and J ends lost 5 bases and 1 base, in that order; junction bases with no gene match: 5. CDR1 and CDR2 from the germline V gene are SGHAT and FQDESV (reference sequence). CDR3: CASSPDRGRSYNEQFF. The DNA for the CDR3 is TGTGCCAGCAGCCCCGACAGGGGGCGATCCTACAATGAGCAGTTCTTC.

At least ten counts were recorded for this clonotype. The CDR3 region has the DNA TGTGCCAGCAGCGTAGGGGGGACCCGGGAGCAGTTCTTC. This encodes CASSVGGTREQFF. This sequence joins TRBV9 and TRBJ2-1; D possibly uses TRBD1 or TRBD2 (5 bases each). Trimming shortened V by 0 bases and J by 10 bases, and 11 bases separated the two germline ends. Germline assignment: CDR1 SGDLS and CDR2 YYNGEE. This CDR3 has 13 amino acids.

This clonotype was counted ten times or more. The chain employs TRBV3-1 and TRBJ1-1; D ambiguous. The CDR3 has 14 amino acids. V lost 2 bases, J lost 2 bases, and 9 bases lay in between. CDR1 and CDR2 from the germline V gene are LGHDT and YNNKEL (reference sequence). The CDR3 nucleotides are TGTGCCAGCAGCCAAACCCTGCACAACACTGAAGCTTTCTTT. It specifies CASSQTLHNTEAFF. Using reference TRBV3-1 and TRBJ1-1 for the parts outside the CDR3, the full variable domain is DTAVSQTPKYLVTQMGNDKSIKCEQNLGHDTMYWYKQDSKKFLKIMFSYNNKELIINETVPNRFSPKSPDKAHLNLHINSLELGDSAVYFCASSQTLHNTEAFFGQGTRLTVV.

The table lists this clonotype with many counts. The rearrangement uses TRBV20-1 and TRBJ2-5, with D hard to call. Germline V gene sequence: CDR1 DFQATT, CDR2 SNEGSKA (reference sequence). This CDR3 has 14 residues. The ends were cut back, 1 base at V and 2 bases at J, with 11 bases in the middle. The CDR3: CSARALVRQETQYF. For the CDR3, the DNA is TGCAGTGCTAGAGCCCTCGTCAGACAAGAGACCCAGTACTTC.